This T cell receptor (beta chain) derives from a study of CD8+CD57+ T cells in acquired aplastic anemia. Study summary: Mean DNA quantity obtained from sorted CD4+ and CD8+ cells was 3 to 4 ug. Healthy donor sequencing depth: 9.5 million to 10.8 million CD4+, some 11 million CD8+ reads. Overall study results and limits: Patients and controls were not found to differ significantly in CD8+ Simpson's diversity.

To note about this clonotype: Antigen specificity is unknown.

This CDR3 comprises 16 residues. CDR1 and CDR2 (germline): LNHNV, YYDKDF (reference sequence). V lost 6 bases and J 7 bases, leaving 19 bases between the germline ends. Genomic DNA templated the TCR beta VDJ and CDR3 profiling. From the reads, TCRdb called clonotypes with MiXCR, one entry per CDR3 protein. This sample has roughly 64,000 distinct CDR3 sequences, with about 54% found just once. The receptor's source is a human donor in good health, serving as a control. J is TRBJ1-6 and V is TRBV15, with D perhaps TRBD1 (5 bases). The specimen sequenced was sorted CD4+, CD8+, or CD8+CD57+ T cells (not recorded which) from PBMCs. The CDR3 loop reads CATRAGKGRSNSPLHF. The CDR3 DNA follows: TGTGCCACCAGGGCAGGGAAGGGGCGATCGAATTCACCCCTCCACTTT. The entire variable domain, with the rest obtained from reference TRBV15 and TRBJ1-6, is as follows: DAMVIQNPRYQVTQFGKPVTLSCSQTLNHNVMYWYQQKSSQAPKLLFHYYDKDFNNEADTPDNFQSRRPNTSFCFLDIRSPGLGDTAMYLCATRAGKGRSNSPLHFGNGTRLTVT.